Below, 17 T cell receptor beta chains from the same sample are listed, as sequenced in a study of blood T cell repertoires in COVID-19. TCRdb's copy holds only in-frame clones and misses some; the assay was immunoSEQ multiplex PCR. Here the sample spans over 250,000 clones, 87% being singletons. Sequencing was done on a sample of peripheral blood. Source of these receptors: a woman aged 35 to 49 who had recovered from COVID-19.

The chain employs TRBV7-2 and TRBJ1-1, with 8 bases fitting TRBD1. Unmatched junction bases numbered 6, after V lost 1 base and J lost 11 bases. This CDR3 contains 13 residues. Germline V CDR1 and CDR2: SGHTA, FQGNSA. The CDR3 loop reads CASSLGQGALAFF. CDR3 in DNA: TGTGCCAGCAGCTTAGGGCAGGGGGCTCTGGCTTTCTTT. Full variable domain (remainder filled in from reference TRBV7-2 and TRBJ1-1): GAGVSQSPSNKVTEKGKDVELRCDPISGHTALYWYRQSLGQGLEFLIYFQGNSAPDKSGLPSDRFSAERTGGSVSTLTIQRTQQEDSAVYLCASSLGQGALAFFGQGTRLTVV.

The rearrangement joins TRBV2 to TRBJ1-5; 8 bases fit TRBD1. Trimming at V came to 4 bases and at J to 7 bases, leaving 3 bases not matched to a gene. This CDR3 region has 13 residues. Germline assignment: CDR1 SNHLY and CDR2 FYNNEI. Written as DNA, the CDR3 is TGTGCCAGCAGTGGCGACAGGGGCCAGCCCCAGCATTTT. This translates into CASSGDRGQPQHF.

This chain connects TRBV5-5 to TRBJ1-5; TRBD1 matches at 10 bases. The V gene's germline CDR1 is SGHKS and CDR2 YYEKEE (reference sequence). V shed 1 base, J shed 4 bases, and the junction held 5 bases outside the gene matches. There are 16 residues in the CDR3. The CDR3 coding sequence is TGTGCCAGCAGCTTGTGGGACAGGGGATCGAATCAGCCCCAGCATTTT. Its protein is CASSLWDRGSNQPQHF.

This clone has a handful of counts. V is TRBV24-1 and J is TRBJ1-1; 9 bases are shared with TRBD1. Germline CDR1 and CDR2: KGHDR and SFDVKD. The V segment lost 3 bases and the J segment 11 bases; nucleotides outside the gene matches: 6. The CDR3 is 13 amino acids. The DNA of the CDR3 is TGTGCCACCAGTGATAACAGGGGGCTAAGGGCTTTCTTT. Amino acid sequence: CATSDNRGLRAFF.

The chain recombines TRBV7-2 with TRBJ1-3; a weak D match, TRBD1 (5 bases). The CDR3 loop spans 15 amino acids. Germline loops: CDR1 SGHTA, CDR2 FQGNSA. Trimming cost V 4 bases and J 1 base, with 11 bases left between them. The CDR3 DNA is TGTGCCAGCAGCTCCGGAAGGGGTTCTGGAAACACCATATATTTT. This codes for CASSSGRGSGNTIYF.

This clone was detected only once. CDR3 DNA: TGTGCCAGCAGCTTGAGCTTCCCCTACGAGCAGTACTTC. Amino acids: CASSLSFPYEQYF. The chain joins TRBV5-5 to TRBJ2-7; D remains ambiguous. V lost 1 base to trimming and J lost 2 bases, with 7 bases between them. The CDR3 contains 13 residues. The germline gives CDR1 SGHKS, CDR2 YYEKEE (reference sequence).

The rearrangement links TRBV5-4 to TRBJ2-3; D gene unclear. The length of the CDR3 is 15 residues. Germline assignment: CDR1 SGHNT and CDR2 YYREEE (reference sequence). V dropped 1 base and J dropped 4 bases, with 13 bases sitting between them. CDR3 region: CASSLRVSLPDTQYF. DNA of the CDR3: TGTGCCAGCAGCTTGCGGGTTAGCCTCCCAGATACGCAGTATTTT.

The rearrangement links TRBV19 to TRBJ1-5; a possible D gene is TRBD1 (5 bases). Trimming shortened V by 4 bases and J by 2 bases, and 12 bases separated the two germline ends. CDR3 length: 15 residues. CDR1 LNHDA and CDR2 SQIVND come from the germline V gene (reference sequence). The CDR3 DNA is TGTGCCAGTAGTAAACCTCAGGGTGGCAATCAGCCCCAGCATTTT. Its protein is CASSKPQGGNQPQHF.

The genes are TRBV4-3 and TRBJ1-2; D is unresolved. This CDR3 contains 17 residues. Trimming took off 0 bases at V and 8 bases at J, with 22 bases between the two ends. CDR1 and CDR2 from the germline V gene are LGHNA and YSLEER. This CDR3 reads CASSQDWSYGRVGGYTF. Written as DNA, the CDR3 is TGCGCCAGCAGCCAAGATTGGTCCTACGGGCGGGTAGGGGGCTACACCTTC.

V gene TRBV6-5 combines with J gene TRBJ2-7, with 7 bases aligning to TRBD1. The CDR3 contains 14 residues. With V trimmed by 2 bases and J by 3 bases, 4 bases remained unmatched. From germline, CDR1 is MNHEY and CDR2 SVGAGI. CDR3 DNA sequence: TGTGCCAGCAGTTACGTCGGGACAGACTACGAGCAGTACTTC. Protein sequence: CASSYVGTDYEQYF.

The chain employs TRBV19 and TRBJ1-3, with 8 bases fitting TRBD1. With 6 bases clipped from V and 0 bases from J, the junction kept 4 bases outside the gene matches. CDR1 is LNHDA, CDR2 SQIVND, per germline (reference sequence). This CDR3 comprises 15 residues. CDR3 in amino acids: CASSIGQGSGNTIYF. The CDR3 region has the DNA TGTGCCAGTAGCATCGGACAGGGCTCTGGAAACACCATATATTTT.

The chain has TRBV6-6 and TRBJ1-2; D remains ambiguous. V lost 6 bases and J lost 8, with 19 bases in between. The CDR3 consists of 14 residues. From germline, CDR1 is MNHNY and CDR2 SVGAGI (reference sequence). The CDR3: CASSPGIDRFGYTF. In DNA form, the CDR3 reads TGTGCCAGCAGCCCCGGGATTGACCGCTTCGGCTACACCTTC.

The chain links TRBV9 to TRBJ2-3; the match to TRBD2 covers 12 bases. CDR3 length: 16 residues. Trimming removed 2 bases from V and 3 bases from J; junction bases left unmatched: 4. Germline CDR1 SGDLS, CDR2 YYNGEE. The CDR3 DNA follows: TGTGCCAGCAGCGTTTCTAGCGGGGGGGGAACAGATACGCAGTATTTT. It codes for CASSVSSGGGTDTQYF. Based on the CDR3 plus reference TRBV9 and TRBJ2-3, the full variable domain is DSGVTQTPKHLITATGQRVTLRCSPRSGDLSVYWYQQSLDQGLQFLIQYYNGEERAKGNILERFSAQQFPDLHSELNLSSLELGDSALYFCASSVSSGGGTDTQYFGPGTRLTVL.

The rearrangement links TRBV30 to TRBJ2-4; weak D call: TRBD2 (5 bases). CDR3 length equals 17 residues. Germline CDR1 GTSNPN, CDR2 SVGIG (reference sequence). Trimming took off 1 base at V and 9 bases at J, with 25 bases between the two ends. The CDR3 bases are TGTGCCTGGAGTGCCGGACGAGGGCTGGGATCTGCGACCATTCAGTACTTC. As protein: CAWSAGRGLGSATIQYF.

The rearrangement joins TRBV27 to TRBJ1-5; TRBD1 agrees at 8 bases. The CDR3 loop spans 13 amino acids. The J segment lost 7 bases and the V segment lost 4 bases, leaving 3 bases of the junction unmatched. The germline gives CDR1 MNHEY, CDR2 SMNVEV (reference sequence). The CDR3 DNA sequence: TGTGCCAGCAGTTGGACAGGGCGACAGCCCCAGCATTTT. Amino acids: CASSWTGRQPQHF.

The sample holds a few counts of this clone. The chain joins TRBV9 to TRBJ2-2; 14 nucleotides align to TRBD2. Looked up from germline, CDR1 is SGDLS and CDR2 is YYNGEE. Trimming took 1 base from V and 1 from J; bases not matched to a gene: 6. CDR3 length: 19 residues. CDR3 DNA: TGTGCCAGCAGCGTACATGGACTAGCGGGGGGACAGAACACCGGGGAGCTGTTTTTT. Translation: CASSVHGLAGGQNTGELFF.

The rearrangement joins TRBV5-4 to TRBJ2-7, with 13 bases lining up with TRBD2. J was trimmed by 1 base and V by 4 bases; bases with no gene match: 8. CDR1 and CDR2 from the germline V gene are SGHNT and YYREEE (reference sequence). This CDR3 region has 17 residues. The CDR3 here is CASSRPLAGGPSYEQYF. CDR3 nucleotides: TGTGCCAGCAGCCGACCACTAGCGGGGGGGCCTTCCTACGAGCAGTACTTC.